The clone carrying this T cell receptor beta chain appeared a single time. Its cognate antigen is unknown. At one end, the junction sequence differs from germline, possibly due to a read error. This sample was included in a study of post-analysis software for immune sequencing data. Study as a whole: The disease courses covered relapsing-remitting, secondary progressive and progressive-relapsing multiple sclerosis. Study-level results: The study found TRBV5-6, TRBV5-1 and TRBV20-1 among about five TRBV segments more frequent in patients than controls. Versus controls, multiple sclerosis patients showed significantly lower diversity (normalized Chao1). F measure clustering grouped samples strongly by preparation batch.

Germline-derived CDR1 and CDR2 are SGHNT and YYREEE (reference sequence). The CDR3 is 17 amino acids. Unique molecular identifiers tagged the TCR beta cDNA libraries. The source material, roughly 0.9 to 11 million T cells, gave rise to 510,000 or so cDNA molecules. TCRdb reprocessed the PCR reads via MiXCR and lists one record per CDR3 protein. This table has 600,000 to 700,000 distinct CDR3 sequences, 59% appearing once. The chain couples TRBV5-4 to TRBJ2-2; 8 bases line up with TRBD2. Sequences were obtained from blood. The sequence came from a girl aged 2-10 years with multiple sclerosis. CDR3 protein: CDSSQGTRGVNTGELFF. DNA for the CDR3: TGTGACAGCAGCCAGGGGACTAGAGGGGTGAACACCGGGGAGCTGTTTTTT.